The clone carrying this T cell receptor (beta chain) turned up a few times. Its antigen is unidentified. This sample was taken from a study of T cells in Graves' hyperthyroidism and ophthalmopathy. Study-level information: Peripheral blood was drawn at first diagnosis, prior to all treatment.

TCR beta CDR3 region amplification was performed from RNA transcripts. A set of HTBI primers served as the primers for a first-round RT-PCR of the TCR CDR3. TCRdb passed the multiplex PCR reads through MiXCR, listing each CDR3 protein once. This table holds approximately 400,000 distinct CDR3 sequences, about 13% found once. Trimming at V came to 6 bases and at J to 2 bases, leaving 9 bases not matched to a gene. The CDR3 has 16 residues. Germline loops: CDR1 MNHEY, CDR2 SMNVEV (reference sequence). General observations from the study: Peripheral blood also featured most of the thyroid clonotypes expanded above 0.001. Ophthalmopathy onset followed model prediction by a median about six months.

The V gene is TRBV27, the J gene TRBJ2-1; 8 positions match TRBD2. The clonotype comes from a man aged 30 to 45 with Graves' hyperthyroidism that later progressed to Graves' ophthalmopathy. Sequencing used blood. The CDR3 loop is CASSSILGLAYNEQFF. CDR3 in DNA: TGTGCCAGCAGCTCCATCCTGGGACTAGCCTACAATGAGCAGTTCTTC.